Here is one T cell receptor beta chain with its context. What it recognizes is unknown. The sample belongs to a study of human thymus T cells. Overall study results and limits: Thymic and blood repertoires showed apparently biased V and J gene usage.

Donors were healthy Finnish babies undergoing corrective operations for congenital heart defects. An approximately 0.5-1 mL peripheral blood aliquot was taken intraoperatively from four of eight donors. No fixed cell number was used; all available blood leukocytes supplied DNA. Sequencing used immunoSEQ multiplex PCR; TCRdb keeps in-frame clones, though not all of them. The sample carries about 44,000 clones, about 93% recorded once. Deletions cut 2 bases from V and 2 bases from J, with 7 bases between. The germline V gene encodes CDR1 SGHRS and CDR2 YFSETQ. The CDR3 extends over 13 amino acids. The sequence derives from a boy under two years old with a congenital heart defect but otherwise immunologically healthy. The material sequenced was blood. The chain links TRBV5-1 to TRBJ1-2; D is unresolved. The CDR3 nucleotides read TGCGCCAGCAGCTTATTGGACAACTATGGCTACACCTTC. Translated: CASSLLDNYGYTF.